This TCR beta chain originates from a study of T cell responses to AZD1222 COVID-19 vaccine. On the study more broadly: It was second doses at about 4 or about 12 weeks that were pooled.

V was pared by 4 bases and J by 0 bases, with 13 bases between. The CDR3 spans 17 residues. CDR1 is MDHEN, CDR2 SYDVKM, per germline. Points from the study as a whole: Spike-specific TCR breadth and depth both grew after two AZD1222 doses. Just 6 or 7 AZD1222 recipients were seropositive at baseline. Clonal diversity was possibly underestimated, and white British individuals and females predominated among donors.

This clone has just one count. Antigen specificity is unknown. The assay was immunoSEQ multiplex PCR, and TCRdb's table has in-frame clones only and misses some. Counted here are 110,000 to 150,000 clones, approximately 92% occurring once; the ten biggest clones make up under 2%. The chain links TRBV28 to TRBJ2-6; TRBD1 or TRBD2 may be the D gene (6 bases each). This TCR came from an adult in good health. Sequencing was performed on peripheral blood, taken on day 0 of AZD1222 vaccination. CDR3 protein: CASSSWGASSGANVLTF. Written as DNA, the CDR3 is TGTGCCAGCAGTTCTTGGGGGGCCAGCTCTGGGGCCAACGTCCTGACTTTC.